This T cell receptor (beta chain) was recovered during a study of shared clonotypes between healthy human individuals. Replicate sorted-subset PCRs were loaded with approximately 190 ng DNA, tens of thousands of T cell genomes. Clones were sequenced by immunoSEQ multiplex PCR, and TCRdb holds only the in-frame ones, with some missing. The data contain more than 2 million clones, about 94% of them seen just once; the ten biggest clones take up over 0.1%. Comment on this clone: Antigen: not known.

Study outcomes and limitations: An effect of sequencing depth on clonotype sharing among donors was expected. Relative to memory subsets, naive subsets generally showed larger estimated richness.

V gave up 10 bases and J gave up 6 bases, with 22 bases separating them. There are 16 residues in the CDR3. Germline assignment: CDR1 LNHDA and CDR2 SQIVND (reference sequence). The chain uses TRBV19 and TRBJ1-6; tentatively, D is TRBD1 (6 bases). This clonotype was sampled from a young man in good health. The sequencing sample was made of naive CD4+ T cells sorted from blood. Subset denoted: CD45RA+ positively selected. The CDR3 DNA follows: TGTGCCACCAGGATATCGGACAGACATTTTAATTCACCCCTCCACTTT. It translates to CATRISDRHFNSPLHF.